Detailed here is one T cell receptor (beta chain). The target antigen is unknown. Of the isolated RNA, all was reverse transcribed, and so the sequenced material was expressed TCRB transcripts. The table came from immunoSEQ multiplex PCR; TCRdb's copy has only in-frame clones and leaves some out. The sample shows a few hundred thousand clones, over 8.5% of them seen only once. The record originates from a study of beta chain features in type 1 diabetes. Overall study: Examination covered around 100 million sorted cells spanning all samples. Overall study findings and caveats: cDNA-based reads could over-represent cells with high TCR expression. Patients with Type 1 diabetes showed moderately but significantly shorter TCRB CDR3s in all four CD4+ subsets. The naive, central memory and Treg TCRB repertoires of patients appeared to be more similar to one another than those of healthy donors. Insertions were fewer and deletions more numerous at VDJ junctions in type 1 diabetes patients.

The germline V gene has CDR1 MDHEN and CDR2 SYDVKM. Between the trimmed V and J ends, which lost 5 bases and 0 bases, there was a span of 11 bases. CDR3 length equals 16 residues. This chain joins TRBV28 and TRBJ2-6; D possibly corresponds to TRBD1 (5 bases). Sequencing was done on a sample of central memory CD4+ T cells from blood. The sequence derives from a man in his thirties or forties with type 1 diabetes. CDR3 sequence: CASSPYDSSGANVLTF. In nucleotides, the CDR3 is TGTGCCAGCAGTCCGTACGACAGCTCTGGGGCCAACGTCCTGACTTTC. The variable domain in full, completed from reference TRBV28 and TRBJ2-6, reads DVKVTQSSRYLVKRTGEKVFLECVQDMDHENMFWYRQDPGLGLRLIYFSYDVKMKEKGDIPEGYSVSREKKERFSLILESASTNQTSMYLCASSPYDSSGANVLTFGAGSRLTVL.